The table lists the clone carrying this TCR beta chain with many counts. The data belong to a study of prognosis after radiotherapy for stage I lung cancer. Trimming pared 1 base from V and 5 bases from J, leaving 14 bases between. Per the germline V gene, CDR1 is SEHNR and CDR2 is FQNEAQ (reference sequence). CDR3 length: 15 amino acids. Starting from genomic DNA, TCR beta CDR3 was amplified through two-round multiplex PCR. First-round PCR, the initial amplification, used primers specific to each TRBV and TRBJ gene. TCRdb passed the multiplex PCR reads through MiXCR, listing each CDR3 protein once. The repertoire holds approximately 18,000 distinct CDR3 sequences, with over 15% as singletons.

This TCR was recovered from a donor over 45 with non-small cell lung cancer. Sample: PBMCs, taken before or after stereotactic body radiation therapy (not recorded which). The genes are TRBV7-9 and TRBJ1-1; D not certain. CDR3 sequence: CASSLGSGFITEAFF. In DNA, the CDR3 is TGTGCCAGCAGCTTAGGTTCAGGATTTATAACTGAAGCTTTCTTT.